Listed below are T cell receptor beta chains from one sample, sequenced in a study of molecular identifiers for immune sequencing clone quantification. TCRdb reprocessed the PCR reads via MiXCR and lists one record per CDR3 protein. The sample contains some 320,000 distinct CDR3 sequences, about 22% of which appear only once. The sample was naive CD8+ T cells from blood, with Jurkat cell RNA spiked in. The origin of the receptors is a human donor in good health. Some libraries in this study had Jurkat cell RNA spiked in. Both conserved end residues are part of each CDR3. D genes are given only for firm matches.

TRBJ2-1	TRBV9	-	CASSVGLSSYNEQFF
TRBJ2-7	TRBV12-3/TRBV12-4	TRBD2	CASGNGGLAGADEQYF
TRBJ1-2	TRBV2	-	CASMARGASGYTF
TRBJ2-3	TRBV7-6	TRBD1	CASSPLTGWSTDTQYF
TRBJ2-3	TRBV5-6	-	CASSPTPDASTDTQYF
TRBJ2-3	TRBV7-9	TRBD2	CASSSRTSGPGDTQYF
TRBJ1-1	TRBV7-9	-	CASTEGGGRTEAFF
TRBJ2-3	TRBV4-2	TRBD2	CASSQGMAGAEDTQYF
TRBJ2-3	TRBV7-8	-	CASSLAGYGTDTQYF
TRBJ2-7	TRBV9	-	CASSGQSREQYF
TRBJ1-1	TRBV2	-	CASSENGYNTEAFF
TRBJ1-1	TRBV7-9	-	CASSGRRGDFEAFF
TRBJ1-4	TRBV14	-	CASSQVLTEGATNEKLFF
TRBJ2-1	TRBV19	TRBD2	CASSIGTSGSNEQFF
TRBJ2-5	TRBV7-2	-	CASSEQGFTQETQYF